The clone carrying this T cell receptor (beta chain) showed up many times. Via MiXCR, TCRdb re-called the 5' RACE reads, giving one row per CDR3 protein. This repertoire shows hundreds of thousands of distinct CDR3 sequences, around 3.6% found once; its top ten account for 23%. The data belong to a study of T cells after yellow fever vaccination. CDR3 length: 20 residues. In germline, CDR1 is MNHEY, CDR2 SMNVEV (reference sequence). Losses at the gene ends were 2 bases for V and 1 base for J; bases not matched to a gene: 15. The genes are TRBV27 and TRBJ2-3, with 10 bases matching TRBD1. The sequencing here drew on PBMCs, taken on the day of the yellow fever booster vaccination. This receptor was obtained from a man between 18 and 35 years old who received the YFV17D yellow fever vaccine. CDR3 DNA: TGTGCCAGCAGTTTAGGCGAAGGACAGGGGGTCACATTGGGCACAGATACGCAGTATTTT. Protein: CASSLGEGQGVTLGTDTQYF.